This T cell receptor (beta chain) derives from a study of T cells in Graves' hyperthyroidism and ophthalmopathy. Study context: Peripheral blood was secured at the point of initial diagnosis, before any treatment.

What was amplified from RNA transcripts were TCR beta CDR3 regions. HTBI primers were employed in a first-round RT-PCR of the TCR CDR3. TCRdb re-called the multiplex PCR reads through MiXCR, storing one row per CDR3 protein. The repertoire holds 400,000 to 600,000 distinct CDR3 sequences, with 20% as singletons. Germline CDR1 LNHDA, CDR2 SQIVND (reference sequence). This CDR3 region has 12 residues. The V gene lost 3 bases and the J gene lost 3 bases, with 2 bases spanning the gap. Ten or more counts support this clonotype. The sequencing sample was made of blood. The chain couples TRBV19 to TRBJ2-2; D not certain. This TCR derives from a man between 18 and 35 years old with Graves' hyperthyroidism. The CDR3 protein is CASSMYTGELFF. The CDR3 bases are TGTGCCAGTAGTATGTACACCGGGGAGCTGTTTTTT.